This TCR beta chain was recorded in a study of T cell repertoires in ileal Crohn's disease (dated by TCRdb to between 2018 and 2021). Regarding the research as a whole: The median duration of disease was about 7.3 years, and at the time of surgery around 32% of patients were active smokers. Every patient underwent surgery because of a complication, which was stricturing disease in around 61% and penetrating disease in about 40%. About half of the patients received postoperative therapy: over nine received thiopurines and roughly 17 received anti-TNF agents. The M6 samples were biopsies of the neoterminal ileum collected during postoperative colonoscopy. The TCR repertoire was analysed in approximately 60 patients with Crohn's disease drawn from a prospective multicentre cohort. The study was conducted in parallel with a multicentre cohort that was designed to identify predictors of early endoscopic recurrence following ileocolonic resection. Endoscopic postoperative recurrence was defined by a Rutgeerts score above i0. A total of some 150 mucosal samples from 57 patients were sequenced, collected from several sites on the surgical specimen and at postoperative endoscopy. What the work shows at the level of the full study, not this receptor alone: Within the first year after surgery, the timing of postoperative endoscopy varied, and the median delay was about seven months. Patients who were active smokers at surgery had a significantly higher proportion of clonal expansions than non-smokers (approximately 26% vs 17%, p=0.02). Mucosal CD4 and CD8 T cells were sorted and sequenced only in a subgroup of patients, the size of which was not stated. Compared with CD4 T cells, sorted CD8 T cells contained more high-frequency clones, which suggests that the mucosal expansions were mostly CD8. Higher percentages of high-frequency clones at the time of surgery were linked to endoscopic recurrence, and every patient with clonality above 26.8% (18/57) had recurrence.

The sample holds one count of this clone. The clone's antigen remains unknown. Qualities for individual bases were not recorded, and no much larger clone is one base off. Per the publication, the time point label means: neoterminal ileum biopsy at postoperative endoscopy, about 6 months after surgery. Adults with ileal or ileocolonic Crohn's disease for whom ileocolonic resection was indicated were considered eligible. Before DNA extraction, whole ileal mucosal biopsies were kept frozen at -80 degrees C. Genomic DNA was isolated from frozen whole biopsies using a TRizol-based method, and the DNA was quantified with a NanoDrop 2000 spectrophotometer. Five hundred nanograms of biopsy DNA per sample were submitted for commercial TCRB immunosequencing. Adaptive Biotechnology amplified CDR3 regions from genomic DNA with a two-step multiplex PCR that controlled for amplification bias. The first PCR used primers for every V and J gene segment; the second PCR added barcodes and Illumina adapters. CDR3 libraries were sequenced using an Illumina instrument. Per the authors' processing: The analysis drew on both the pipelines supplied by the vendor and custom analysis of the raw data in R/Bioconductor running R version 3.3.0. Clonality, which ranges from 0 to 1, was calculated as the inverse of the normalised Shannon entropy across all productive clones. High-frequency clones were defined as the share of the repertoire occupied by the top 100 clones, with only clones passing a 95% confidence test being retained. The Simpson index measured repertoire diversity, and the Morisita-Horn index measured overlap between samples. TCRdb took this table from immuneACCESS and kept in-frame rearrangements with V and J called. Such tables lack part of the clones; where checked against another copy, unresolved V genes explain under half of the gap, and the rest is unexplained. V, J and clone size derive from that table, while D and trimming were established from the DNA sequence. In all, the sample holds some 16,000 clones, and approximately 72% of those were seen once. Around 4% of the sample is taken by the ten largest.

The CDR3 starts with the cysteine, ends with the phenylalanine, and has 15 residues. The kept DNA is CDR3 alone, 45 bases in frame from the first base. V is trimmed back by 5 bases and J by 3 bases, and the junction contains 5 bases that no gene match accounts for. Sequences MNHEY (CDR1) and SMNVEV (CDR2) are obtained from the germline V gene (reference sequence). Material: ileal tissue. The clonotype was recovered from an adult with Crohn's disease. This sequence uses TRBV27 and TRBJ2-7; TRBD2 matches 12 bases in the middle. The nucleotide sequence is TGTGCCAGCAGTCCGACTAGCGGGAGCCGCTACGAGCAGTACTTC. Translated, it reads CASSPTSGSRYEQYF.